Below, one T cell receptor beta chain is given with its context. From the 5' RACE reads, TCRdb lists one entry per CDR3 protein and no DNA. Across approximately 150,000 distinct CDR3 sequences, the top ten clones capture 2% to 3% of the sample. This sample was included in a study of monozygotic twins with inflammatory bowel disease. The receptor was isolated from a human donor with ulcerative colitis or Crohn's disease, or a healthy co-twin of an affected twin (not recorded which). The specimen sequenced was blood.

CDR3 protein: CASRIQGAIGEKLFF. J is TRBJ1-4 and V is TRBV7-9; TCRdb outputs TRBD1, but without DNA this stays unchecked. The CDR3 has 15 residues. CDR1 and CDR2 (germline): SEHNR, FQNEAQ (reference sequence).